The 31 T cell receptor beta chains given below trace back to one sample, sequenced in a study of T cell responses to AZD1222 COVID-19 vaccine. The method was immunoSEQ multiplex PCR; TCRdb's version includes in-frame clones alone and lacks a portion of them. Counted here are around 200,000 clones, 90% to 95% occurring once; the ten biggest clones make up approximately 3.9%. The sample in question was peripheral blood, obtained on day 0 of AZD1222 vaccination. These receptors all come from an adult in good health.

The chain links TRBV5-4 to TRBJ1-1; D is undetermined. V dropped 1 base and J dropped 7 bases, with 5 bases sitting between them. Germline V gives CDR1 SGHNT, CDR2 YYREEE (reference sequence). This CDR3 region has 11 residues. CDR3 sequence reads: CASSLPGEAFF. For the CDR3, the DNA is TGTGCCAGCAGCTTGCCGGGTGAAGCTTTCTTT.

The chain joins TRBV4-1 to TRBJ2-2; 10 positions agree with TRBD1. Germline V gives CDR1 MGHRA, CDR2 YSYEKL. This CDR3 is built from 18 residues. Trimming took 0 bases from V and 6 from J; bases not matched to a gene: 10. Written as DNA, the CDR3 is TGCGCCAGCAGCCAAGATGGGGAAGGACAGGGGGTTGCCGGGGAGCTGTTTTTT. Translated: CASSQDGEGQGVAGELFF.

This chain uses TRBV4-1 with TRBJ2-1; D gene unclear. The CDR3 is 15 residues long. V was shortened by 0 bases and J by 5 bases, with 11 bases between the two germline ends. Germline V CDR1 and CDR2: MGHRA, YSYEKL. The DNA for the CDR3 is TGCGCCAGCAGCCAAGATCCAAACTTAAACAATGAGCAGTTCTTC. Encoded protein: CASSQDPNLNNEQFF.

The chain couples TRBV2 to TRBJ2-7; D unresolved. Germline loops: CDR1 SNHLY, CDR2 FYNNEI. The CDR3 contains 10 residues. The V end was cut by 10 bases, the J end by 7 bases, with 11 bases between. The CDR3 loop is CATRLGEQYF. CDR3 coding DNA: TGTGCCACCAGACTCGGGGAGCAGTACTTC.

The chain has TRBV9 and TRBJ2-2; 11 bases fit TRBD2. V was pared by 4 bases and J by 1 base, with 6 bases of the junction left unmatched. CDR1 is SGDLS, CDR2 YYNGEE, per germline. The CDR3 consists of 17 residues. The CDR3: CASSLGLAGVNTGELFF. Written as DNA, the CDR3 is TGTGCCAGCAGCCTCGGACTAGCGGGCGTGAACACCGGGGAGCTGTTTTTT. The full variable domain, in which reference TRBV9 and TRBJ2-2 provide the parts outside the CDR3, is DSGVTQTPKHLITATGQRVTLRCSPRSGDLSVYWYQQSLDQGLQFLIQYYNGEERAKGNILERFSAQQFPDLHSELNLSSLELGDSALYFCASSLGLAGVNTGELFFGEGSRLTVL.

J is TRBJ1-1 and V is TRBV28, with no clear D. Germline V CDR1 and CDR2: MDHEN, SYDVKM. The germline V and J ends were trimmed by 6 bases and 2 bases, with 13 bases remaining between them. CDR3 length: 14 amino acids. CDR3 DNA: TGTGCCAGCAGGGGGTGGGAGGGAAACACTGAAGCTTTCTTT. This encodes CASRGWEGNTEAFF.

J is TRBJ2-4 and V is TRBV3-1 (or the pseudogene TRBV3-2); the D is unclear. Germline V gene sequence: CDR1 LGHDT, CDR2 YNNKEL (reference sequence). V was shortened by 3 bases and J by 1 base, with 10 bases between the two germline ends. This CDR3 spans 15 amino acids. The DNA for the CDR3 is TGTGCCAGCAGCCAGGGTAGTAATGCCAAAAACATTCAGTACTTC. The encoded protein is CASSQGSNAKNIQYF.

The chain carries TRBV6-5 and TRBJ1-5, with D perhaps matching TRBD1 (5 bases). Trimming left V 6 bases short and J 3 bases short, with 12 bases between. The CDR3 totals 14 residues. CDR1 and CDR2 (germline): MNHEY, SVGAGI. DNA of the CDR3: TGTGCCAGCAGAGTCCGGGACGCCAATCAGCCCCAGCATTTT. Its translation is CASRVRDANQPQHF.

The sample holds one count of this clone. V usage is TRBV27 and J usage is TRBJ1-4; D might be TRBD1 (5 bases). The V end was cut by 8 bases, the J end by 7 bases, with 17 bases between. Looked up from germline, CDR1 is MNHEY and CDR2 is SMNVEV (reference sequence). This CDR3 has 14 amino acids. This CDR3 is CASGWTRRGEKLFF. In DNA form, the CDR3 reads TGTGCCAGCGGATGGACGAGGAGGGGTGAAAAACTGTTTTTT.

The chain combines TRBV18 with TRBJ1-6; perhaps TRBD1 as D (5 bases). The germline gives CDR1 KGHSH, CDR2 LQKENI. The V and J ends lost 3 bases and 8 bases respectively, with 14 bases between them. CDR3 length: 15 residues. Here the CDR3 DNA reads TGTGCCAGCTCACCCTCCCGGGGCTTAGATTCACCCCTCCACTTT. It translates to CASSPSRGLDSPLHF.

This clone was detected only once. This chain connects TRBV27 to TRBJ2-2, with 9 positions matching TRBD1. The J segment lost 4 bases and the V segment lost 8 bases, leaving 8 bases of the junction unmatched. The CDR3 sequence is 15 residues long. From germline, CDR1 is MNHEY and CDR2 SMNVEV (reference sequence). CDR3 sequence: CASGGGTGITGELFF. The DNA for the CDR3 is TGTGCCAGCGGGGGGGGGACAGGGATCACCGGGGAGCTGTTTTTT.

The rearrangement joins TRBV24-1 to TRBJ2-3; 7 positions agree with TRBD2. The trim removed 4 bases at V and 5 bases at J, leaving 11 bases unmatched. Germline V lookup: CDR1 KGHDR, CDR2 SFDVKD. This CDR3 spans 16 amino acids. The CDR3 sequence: CATSDPGLPMGDTQYF. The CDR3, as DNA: TGTGCCACCAGTGACCCGGGACTACCTATGGGAGATACGCAGTATTTT.

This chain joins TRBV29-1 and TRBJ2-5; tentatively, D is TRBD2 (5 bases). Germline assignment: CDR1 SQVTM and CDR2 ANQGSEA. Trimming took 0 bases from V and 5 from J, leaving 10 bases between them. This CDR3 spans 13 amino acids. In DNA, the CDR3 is TGCAGCGTTGAAGATCAAGGGAGTGAGACCCAGTACTTC. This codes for CSVEDQGSETQYF.

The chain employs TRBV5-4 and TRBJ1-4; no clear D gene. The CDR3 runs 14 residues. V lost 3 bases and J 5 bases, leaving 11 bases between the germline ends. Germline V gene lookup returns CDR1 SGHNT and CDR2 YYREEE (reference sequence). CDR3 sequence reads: CASSSKVGNEKLFF. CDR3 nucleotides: TGTGCCAGCAGCTCCAAGGTTGGGAATGAAAAACTGTTTTTT.

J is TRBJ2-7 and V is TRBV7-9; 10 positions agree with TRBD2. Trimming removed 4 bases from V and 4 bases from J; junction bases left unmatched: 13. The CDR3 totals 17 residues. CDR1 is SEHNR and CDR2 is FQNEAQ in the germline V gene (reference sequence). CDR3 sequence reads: CASSSIRSSGSMYEQYF. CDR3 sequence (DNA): TGTGCCAGCAGCTCGATTCGGTCTAGCGGGAGCATGTACGAGCAGTACTTC.

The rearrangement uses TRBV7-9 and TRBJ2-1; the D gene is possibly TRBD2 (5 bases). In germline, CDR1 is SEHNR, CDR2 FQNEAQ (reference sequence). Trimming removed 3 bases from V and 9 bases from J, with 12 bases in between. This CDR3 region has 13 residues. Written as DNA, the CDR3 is TGTGCCAGCAGCTTTCTGGCTAGCATTGAGCAGTTCTTC. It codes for CASSFLASIEQFF. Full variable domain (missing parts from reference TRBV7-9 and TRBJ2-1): DTGVSQNPRHKITKRGQNVTFRCDPISEHNRLYWYRQTLGQGPEFLTYFQNEAQLEKSRLLSDRFSAERPKGSFSTLEIQRTEQGDSAMYLCASSFLASIEQFFGPGTRLTVL.

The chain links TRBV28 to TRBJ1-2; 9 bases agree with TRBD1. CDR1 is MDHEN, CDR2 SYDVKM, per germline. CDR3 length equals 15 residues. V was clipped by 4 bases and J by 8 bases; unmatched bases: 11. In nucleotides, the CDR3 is TGTGCCAGCAGTTGGGCATCGGACAGGGGATTAGGCTACACCTTC. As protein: CASSWASDRGLGYTF.

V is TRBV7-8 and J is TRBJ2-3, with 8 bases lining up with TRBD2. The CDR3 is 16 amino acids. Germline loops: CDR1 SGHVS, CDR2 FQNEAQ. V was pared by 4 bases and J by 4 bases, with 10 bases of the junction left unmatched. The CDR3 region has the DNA TGTGCCAGCAGCTACTCGCGGGGGGCGGTCGCAGATACGCAGTATTTT. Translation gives CASSYSRGAVADTQYF.

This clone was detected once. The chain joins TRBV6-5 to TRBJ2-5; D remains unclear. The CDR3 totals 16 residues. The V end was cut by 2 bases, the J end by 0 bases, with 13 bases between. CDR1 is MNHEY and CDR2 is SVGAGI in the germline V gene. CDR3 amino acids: CASSYARAPYQETQYF. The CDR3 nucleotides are TGTGCCAGCAGTTACGCCCGGGCGCCTTACCAAGAGACCCAGTACTTC.

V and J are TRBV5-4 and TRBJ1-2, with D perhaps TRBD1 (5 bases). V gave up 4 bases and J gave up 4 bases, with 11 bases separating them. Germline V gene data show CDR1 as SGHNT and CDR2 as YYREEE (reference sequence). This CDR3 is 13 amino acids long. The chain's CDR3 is CASSARAIYGYTF. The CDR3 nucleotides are TGTGCCAGCAGCGCCAGGGCTATCTATGGCTACACCTTC.

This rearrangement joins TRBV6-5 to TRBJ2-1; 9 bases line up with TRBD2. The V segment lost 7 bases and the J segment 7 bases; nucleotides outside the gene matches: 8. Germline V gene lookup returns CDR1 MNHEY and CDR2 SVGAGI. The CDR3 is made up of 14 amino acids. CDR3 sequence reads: CASTASGKRNEQFF. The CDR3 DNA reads TGTGCCAGCACCGCTAGCGGGAAACGGAATGAGCAGTTCTTC.

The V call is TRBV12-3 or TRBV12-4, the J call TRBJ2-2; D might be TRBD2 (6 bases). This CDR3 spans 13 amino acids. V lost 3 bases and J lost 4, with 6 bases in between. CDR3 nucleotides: TGTGCCAGCAGTTTCGGGGGCACCGGGGAGCTGTTTTTT. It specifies CASSFGGTGELFF.

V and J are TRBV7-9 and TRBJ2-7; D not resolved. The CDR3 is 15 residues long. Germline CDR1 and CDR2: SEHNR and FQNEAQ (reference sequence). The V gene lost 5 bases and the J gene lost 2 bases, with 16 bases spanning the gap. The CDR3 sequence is CASSDVVGQAYEQYF. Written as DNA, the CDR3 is TGTGCCAGCAGCGACGTGGTAGGCCAGGCCTACGAGCAGTACTTC.

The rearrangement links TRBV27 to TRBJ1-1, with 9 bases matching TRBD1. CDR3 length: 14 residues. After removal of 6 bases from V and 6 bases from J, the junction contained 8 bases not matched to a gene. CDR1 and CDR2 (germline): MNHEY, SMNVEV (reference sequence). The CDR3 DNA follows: TGTGCCAGCAGCGGTACAGGGGGCGCGGCTGAAGCTTTCTTT. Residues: CASSGTGGAAEAFF.

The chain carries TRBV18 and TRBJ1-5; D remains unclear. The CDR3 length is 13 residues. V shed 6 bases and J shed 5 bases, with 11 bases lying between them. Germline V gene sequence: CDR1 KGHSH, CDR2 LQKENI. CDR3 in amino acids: CASSPSTDQPQHF. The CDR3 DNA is TGTGCCAGCTCCCCGTCTACCGATCAGCCCCAGCATTTT.

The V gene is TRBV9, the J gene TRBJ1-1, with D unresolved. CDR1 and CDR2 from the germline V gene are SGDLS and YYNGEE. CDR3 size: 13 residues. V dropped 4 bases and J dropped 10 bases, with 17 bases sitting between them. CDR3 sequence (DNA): TGTGCCAGCAGCCTCGGGTCGGGAATGGGAGCTTTCTTT. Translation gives CASSLGSGMGAFF.

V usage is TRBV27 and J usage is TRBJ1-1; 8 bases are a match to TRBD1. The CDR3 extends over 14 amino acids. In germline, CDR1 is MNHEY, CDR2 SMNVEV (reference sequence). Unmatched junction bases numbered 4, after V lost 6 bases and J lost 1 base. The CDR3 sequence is CASRVQGGNTEAFF. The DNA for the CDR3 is TGTGCCAGCAGGGTACAGGGGGGGAACACTGAAGCTTTCTTT.

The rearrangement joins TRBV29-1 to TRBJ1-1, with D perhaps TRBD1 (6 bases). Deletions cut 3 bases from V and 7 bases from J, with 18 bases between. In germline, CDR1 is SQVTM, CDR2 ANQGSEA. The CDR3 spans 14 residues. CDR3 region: CSVDKSGASREAFF. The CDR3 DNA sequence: TGCAGCGTTGATAAATCGGGGGCTAGCCGTGAAGCTTTCTTT.

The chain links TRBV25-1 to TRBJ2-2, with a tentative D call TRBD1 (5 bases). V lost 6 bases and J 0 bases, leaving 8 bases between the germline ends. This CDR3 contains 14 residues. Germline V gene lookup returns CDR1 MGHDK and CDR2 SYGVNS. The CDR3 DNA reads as TGTGCCAGCAGAAGGGGTGCGAACACCGGGGAGCTGTTTTTT. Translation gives CASRRGANTGELFF.

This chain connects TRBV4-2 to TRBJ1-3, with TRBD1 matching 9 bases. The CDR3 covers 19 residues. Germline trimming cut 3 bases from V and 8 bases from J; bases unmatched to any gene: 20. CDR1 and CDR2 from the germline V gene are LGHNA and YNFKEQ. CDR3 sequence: CASSHSLPGQGFRAYTIYF. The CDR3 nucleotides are TGTGCCAGCAGCCACAGCCTTCCGGGACAGGGATTTCGGGCGTACACCATATATTTT.

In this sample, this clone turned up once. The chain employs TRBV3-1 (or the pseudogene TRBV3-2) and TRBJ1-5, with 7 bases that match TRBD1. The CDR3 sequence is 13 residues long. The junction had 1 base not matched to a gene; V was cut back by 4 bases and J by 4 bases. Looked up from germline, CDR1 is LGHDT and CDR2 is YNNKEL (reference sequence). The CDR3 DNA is TGTGCCAGCAGCCGGGACAGTAATCAGCCCCAGCATTTT. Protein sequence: CASSRDSNQPQHF.